This T cell receptor beta chain was recovered during a study of T-cell reconstitution after alpha-beta-depleted transplantation in children. It was with unique molecular identifiers that the TCRbeta library was prepared. TCRdb recomputed calls from the PCR reads with MiXCR, one row per CDR3 protein. Of about 370,000 distinct CDR3 sequences listed, about 20% are singletons. V dropped 6 bases and J dropped 1 base, with 13 bases sitting between them. The CDR3 loop spans 15 amino acids. The germline V gene has CDR1 MNHNS and CDR2 SASEGT. The receptor comes from a human donor who donated a stem cell graft to a child with acute myeloid leukemia. The chain recombines TRBV6-1 with TRBJ2-1; no definite D call. The input for sequencing was PBMCs from the stem cell graft donor, taken from the stem cell graft. For the CDR3, the DNA is TGTGCCAGCAGCGATTACTTACCATCCTACAATGAGCAGTTCTTC. It encodes CASSDYLPSYNEQFF.